This TCR beta chain was profiled in a study of response to subunit inactivated influenza vaccine. Study-wide results and limits: The authors offered the suggestion that each seasonal influenza vaccination recruits few new T cells.

A single record per CDR3 protein comes from TCRdb applying MiXCR to the RT-PCR reads. The data hold 500,000 to 600,000 distinct CDR3 sequences, with 16% observed a single time. V lost 3 bases and J 6 bases, leaving 23 bases between the germline ends. The CDR3 spans 16 residues. CDR1 is DFQATT, CDR2 SNEGSKA, per germline (reference sequence). In the case of this clonotype: The antigen remains unidentified.

The receptor's source is a man between 50 and 69 years old who received an inactivated influenza vaccine. Here the sequenced sample was CD4+ T cells sorted from PBMCs, taken around 25 months after vaccination. The gene calls are TRBV20-1 and TRBJ1-1, with a weak D call TRBD1 (5 bases). The CDR3 loop is CSASLGTGGEGAEAFF. DNA for the CDR3: TGCAGTGCTAGTCTGGGCACCGGAGGGGAGGGCGCTGAAGCTTTCTTT.